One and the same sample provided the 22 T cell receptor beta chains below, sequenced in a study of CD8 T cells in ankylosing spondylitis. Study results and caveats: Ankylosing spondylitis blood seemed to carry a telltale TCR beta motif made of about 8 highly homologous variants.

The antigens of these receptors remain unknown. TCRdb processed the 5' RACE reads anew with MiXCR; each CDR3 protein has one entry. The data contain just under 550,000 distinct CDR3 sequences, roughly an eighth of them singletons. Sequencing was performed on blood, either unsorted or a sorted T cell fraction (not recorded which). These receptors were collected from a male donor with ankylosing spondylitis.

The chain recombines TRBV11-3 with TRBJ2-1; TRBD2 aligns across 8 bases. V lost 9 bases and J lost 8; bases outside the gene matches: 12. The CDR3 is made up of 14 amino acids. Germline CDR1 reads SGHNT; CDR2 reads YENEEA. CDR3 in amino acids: CASKSPGLVDEQFF. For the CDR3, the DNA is TGTGCCAGTAAGAGCCCGGGACTAGTCGATGAGCAGTTCTTC.

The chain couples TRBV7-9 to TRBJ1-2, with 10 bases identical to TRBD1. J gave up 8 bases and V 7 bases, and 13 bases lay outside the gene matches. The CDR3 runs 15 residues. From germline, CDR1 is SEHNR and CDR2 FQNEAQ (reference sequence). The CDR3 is CASILKRTGGDGYTF. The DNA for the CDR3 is TGTGCCAGCATCCTAAAAAGGACAGGGGGAGACGGCTACACCTTC.

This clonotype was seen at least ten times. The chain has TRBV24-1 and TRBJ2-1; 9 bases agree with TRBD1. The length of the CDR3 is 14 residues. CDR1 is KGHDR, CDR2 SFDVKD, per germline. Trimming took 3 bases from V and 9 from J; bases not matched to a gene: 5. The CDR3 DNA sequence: TGTGCCACCAGTGATCCGGGACAGGGACTTGAGCAGTTCTTC. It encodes CATSDPGQGLEQFF.

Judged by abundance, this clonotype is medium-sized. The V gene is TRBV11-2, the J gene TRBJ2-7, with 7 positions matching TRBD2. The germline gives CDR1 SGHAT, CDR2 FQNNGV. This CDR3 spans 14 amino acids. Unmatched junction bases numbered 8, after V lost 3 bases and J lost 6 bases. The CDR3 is CASSLGGSGFEQYF. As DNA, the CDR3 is TGTGCCAGCAGCTTGGGCGGGAGCGGCTTCGAGCAGTACTTC.

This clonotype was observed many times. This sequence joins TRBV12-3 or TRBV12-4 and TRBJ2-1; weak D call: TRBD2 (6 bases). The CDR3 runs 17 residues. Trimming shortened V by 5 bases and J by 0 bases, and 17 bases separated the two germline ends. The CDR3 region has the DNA TGTGCCAGCAGTCCCCCGGCGGGGAAGAGCTCCTACAATGAGCAGTTCTTC. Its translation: CASSPPAGKSSYNEQFF.

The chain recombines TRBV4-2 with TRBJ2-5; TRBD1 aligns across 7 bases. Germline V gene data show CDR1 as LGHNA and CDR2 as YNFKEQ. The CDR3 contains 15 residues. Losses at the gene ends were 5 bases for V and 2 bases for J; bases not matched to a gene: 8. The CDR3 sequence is CASSEGDSRQETQYF. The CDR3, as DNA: TGTGCCAGCAGCGAAGGGGACAGTCGGCAAGAGACCCAGTACTTC.

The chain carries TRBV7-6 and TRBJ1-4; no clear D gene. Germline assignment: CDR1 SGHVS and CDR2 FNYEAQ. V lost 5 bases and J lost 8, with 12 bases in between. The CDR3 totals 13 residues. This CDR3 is CASSPPWSEKLFF. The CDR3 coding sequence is TGTGCCAGCAGCCCCCCATGGTCGGAAAAACTGTTTTTT. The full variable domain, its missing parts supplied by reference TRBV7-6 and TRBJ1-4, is GAGVSQSPRYKVTKRGQDVALRCDPISGHVSLYWYRQALGQGPEFLTYFNYEAQQDKSGLPNDRFSAERPEGSISTLTIQRTEQRDSAMYRCASSPPWSEKLFFGSGTQLSVL.

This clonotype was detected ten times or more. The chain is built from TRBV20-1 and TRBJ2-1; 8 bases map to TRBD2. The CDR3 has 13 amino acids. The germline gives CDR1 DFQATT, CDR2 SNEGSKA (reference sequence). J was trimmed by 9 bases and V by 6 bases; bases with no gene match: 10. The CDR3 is CSASPSGRFEQFF. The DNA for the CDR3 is TGCAGTGCATCCCCCAGCGGGAGATTTGAGCAGTTCTTC.

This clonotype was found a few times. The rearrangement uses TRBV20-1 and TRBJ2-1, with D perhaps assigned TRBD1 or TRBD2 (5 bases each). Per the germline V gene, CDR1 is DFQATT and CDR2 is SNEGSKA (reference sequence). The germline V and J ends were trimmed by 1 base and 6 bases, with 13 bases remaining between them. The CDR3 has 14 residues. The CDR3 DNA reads TGCAGTGCTAGAGTCCCGGGGCAAGCCAATGAGCAGTTCTTC. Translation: CSARVPGQANEQFF.

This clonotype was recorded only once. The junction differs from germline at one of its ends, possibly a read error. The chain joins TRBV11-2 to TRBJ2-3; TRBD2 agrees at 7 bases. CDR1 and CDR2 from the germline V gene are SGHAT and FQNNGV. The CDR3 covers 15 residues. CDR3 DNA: TGTGCCAGCAGCTTCCGCGGGAGTGGGGCAGATACGAAGTATTTT. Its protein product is CASSFRGSGADTKYF. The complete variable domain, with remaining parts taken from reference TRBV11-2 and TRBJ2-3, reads EAGVAQSPRYKIIEKRQSVAFWCNPISGHATLYWYQQILGQGPKLLIQFQNNGVVDDSQLPKDRFSAERLKGVDSTLKIQPAKLEDSAVYLCASSFRGSGADTKYFGPGTRLTVL.

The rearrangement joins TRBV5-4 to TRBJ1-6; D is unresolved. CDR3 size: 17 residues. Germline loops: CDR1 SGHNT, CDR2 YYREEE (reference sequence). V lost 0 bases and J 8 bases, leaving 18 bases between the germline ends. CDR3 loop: CASSLGSPLELYSPLHF. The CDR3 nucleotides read TGTGCCAGCAGCTTGGGCAGCCCCCTAGAGCTATATTCACCCCTCCACTTT.

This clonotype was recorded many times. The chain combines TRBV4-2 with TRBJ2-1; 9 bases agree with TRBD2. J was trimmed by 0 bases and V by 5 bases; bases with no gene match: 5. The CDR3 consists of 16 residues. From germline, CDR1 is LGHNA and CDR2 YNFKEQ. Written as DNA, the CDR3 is TGTGCCAGCAGCGTTAGCGGGAGCCACTCCTACAATGAGCAGTTCTTC. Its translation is CASSVSGSHSYNEQFF.

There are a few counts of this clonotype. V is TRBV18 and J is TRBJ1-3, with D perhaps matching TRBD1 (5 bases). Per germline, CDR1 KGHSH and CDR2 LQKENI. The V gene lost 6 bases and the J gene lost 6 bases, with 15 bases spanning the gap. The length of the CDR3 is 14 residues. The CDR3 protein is CASSRPGAENTIYF. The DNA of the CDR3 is TGTGCCAGCTCTCGACCCGGGGCGGAAAACACCATATATTTT.

As DNA, the CDR3 is TGTGCCAGCAGTTTCCTGGGTTTTGGTTTTACAGATACGCAGTATTTT. Its protein product is CASSFLGFGFTDTQYF. The V gene is TRBV12-3 or TRBV12-4, the J gene TRBJ2-3; D unclear. Trimming took 3 bases from V and 3 from J, leaving 16 bases between them. This CDR3 is 16 amino acids long.

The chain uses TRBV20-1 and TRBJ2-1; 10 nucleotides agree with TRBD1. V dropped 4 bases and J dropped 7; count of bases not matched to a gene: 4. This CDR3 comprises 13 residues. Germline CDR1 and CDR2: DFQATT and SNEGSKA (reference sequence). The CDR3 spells CSATGQGVNEQFF. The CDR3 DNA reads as TGCAGTGCTACCGGACAGGGGGTAAATGAGCAGTTCTTC.

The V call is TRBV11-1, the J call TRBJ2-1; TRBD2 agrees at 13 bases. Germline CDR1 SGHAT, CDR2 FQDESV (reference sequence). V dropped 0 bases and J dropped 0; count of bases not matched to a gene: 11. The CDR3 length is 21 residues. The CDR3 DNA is TGTGCCAGCAGCTTAGCCCGAGGGACTAGCGGGACTCAAAGCTCCTACAATGAGCAGTTCTTC. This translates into CASSLARGTSGTQSSYNEQFF.

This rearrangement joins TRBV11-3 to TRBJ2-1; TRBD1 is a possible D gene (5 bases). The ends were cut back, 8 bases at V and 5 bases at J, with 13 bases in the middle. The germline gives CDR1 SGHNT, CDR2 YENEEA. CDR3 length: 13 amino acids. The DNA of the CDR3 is TGTGCCAGCCAGCAGGGTTTGGACAATGAGCAGTTCTTC. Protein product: CASQQGLDNEQFF.

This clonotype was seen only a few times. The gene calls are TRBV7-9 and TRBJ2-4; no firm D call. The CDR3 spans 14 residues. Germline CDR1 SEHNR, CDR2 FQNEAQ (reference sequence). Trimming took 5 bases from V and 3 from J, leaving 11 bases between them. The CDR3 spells CASSPGPGKNIQYF. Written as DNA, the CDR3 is TGTGCCAGCAGCCCTGGGCCCGGCAAAAACATTCAGTACTTC. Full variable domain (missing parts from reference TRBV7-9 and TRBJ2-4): DTGVSQNPRHKITKRGQNVTFRCDPISEHNRLYWYRQTLGQGPEFLTYFQNEAQLEKSRLLSDRFSAERPKGSFSTLEIQRTEQGDSAMYLCASSPGPGKNIQYFGAGTRLSVL.

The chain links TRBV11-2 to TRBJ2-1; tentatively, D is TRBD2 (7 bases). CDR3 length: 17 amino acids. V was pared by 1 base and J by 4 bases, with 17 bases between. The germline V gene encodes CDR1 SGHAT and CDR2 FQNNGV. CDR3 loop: CASSLVGGGGYYNEQFF. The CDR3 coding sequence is TGTGCCAGCAGCTTAGTAGGCGGCGGGGGCTATTACAATGAGCAGTTCTTC.

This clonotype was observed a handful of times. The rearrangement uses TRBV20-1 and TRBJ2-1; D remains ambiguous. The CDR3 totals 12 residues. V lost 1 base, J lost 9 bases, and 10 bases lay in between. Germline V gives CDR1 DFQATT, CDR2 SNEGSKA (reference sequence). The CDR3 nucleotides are TGCAGTGCTAGAGTCCCGATTGGTGAGCAGTTCTTC. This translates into CSARVPIGEQFF.

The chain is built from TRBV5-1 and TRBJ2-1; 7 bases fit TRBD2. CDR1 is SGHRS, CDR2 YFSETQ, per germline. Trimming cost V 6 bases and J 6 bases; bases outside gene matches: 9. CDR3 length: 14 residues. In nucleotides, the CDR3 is TGCGCCAGCACTCGAGCGGGGTTGCCCAATGAGCAGTTCTTC. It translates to CASTRAGLPNEQFF. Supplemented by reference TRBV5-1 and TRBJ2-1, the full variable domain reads KAGVTQTPRYLIKTRGQQVTLSCSPISGHRSVSWYQQTPGQGLQFLFEYFSETQRNKGNFPGRFSGRQFSNSRSEMNVSTLELGDSALYLCASTRAGLPNEQFFGPGTRLTVL.

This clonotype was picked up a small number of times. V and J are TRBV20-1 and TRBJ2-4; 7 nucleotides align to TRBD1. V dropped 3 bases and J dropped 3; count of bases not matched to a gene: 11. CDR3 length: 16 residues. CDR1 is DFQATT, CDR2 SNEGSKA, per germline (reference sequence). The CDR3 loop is CSASQTTGFDKNIQYF. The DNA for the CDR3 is TGCAGTGCTAGCCAAACGACAGGGTTTGACAAAAACATTCAGTACTTC.